The following is a TCR beta chain sequence with its context. Its antigen remains unknown. TCRdb processed the 5' RACE reads anew with MiXCR; each CDR3 protein has one entry. The table includes 690,000 or so distinct CDR3 sequences, 8% to 9% detected once. The V end lost 2 bases, the J end lost 0 bases, and 10 bases lay between the germline ends. The CDR3 consists of 16 residues. Per the germline V gene, CDR1 is MGHRA and CDR2 is YSYEKL. The data were obtained in a study of identical twins. The study's findings and limits: Cord blood's abundant beta clonotypes had fewer insertions, unlike memory repertoires. Diverse VJ usage suggested most zero-insertion clonotypes were not invariant T cells.

The data also belong to a second study, concerning yellow fever vaccine responses in identical twins.

The chain is built from TRBV4-1 and TRBJ1-4; D not certain. This receptor was taken from a young woman in good health. Sequencing was done on a sample of PBMCs. In DNA form, the CDR3 reads TGCGCCAGCAGCCAATCCGGGTTACCAACTAATGAAAAACTGTTTTTT. It translates to CASSQSGLPTNEKLFF.